This T cell receptor beta chain was captured in a study of regulatory T cells in long-lasting Graves disease. Overall study context: Over 5 years of antithyroid drugs plus positive TSH receptor antibodies defined persistent Graves' disease.

Trimming took off 6 bases at V and 6 bases at J, with 8 bases between the two ends. The CDR3 runs to 12 residues. CDR1 and CDR2 from the germline V gene are MDHEN and SYDVKM. This clonotype was seen only a few times. Documented time point: persistent/refractory GD, antithyroid drugs over 5 years with positive TRAb. Following extraction of RNA from PBMCs, that RNA was used to make the TCR library. Construction of the TCR beta libraries employed iRepertoire HTBI primers in conjunction with Arm-PCR of CDR3 regions. Using its own MiXCR run on the multiplex PCR reads, TCRdb lists one record per CDR3 protein. The repertoire consists of about 340,000 distinct CDR3 sequences, with 15% to 20% occurring once and the leading ten covering less than 35%.

The V gene is TRBV28, the J gene TRBJ2-2, with D hard to call. Sequencing used peripheral blood mononuclear cells (PBMCs), obtained when the disease was refractory, from a patient treated with antithyroid drugs. The TCR was taken from a female donor with Graves disease. The CDR3, as DNA: TGTGCCAGCAGCCCGTTCCCCGGGGAGCTGTTTTTT. It specifies CASSPFPGELFF.